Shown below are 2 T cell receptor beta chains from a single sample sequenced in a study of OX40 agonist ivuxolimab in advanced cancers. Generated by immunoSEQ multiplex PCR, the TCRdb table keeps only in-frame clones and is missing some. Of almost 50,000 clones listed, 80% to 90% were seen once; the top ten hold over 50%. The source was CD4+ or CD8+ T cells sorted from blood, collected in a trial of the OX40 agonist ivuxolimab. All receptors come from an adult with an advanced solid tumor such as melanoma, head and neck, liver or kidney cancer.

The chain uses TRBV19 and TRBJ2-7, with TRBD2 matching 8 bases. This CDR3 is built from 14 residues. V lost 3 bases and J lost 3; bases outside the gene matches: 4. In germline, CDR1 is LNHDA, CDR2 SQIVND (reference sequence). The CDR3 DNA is TGTGCCAGTAGTATTACTAGCGGAAACTACGAGCAGTACTTC. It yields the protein CASSITSGNYEQYF.

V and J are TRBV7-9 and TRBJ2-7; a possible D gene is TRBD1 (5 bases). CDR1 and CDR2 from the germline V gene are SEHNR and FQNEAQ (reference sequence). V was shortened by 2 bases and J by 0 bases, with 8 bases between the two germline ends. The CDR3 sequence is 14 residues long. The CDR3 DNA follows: TGTGCCAGCAGCTTAAGTACAGGCTCCTACGAGCAGTACTTC. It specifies CASSLSTGSYEQYF.